A single sample gave rise to the 2 T cell receptor beta chains below, sequenced in a study of neurological immune-mediated disorders. TCRdb reanalysed the 5' RACE reads using MiXCR and keeps one entry per CDR3 protein. The table records some 71,000 distinct CDR3 sequences, 10% of them present only once. Documented time point: longitudinal time-point 1 (baseline). The sequencing input was PBMCs. These receptors all stem from a young man in good health.

This clonotype has at least ten counts. CDR3 coding DNA: TGCAGCGGGGGGACAGGGTACGATGAGCAGTTCTTC. As protein: CSGGTGYDEQFF. This rearrangement joins TRBV29-1 to TRBJ2-1; 9 bases are a match to TRBD1. The V gene's germline CDR1 is SQVTM and CDR2 ANQGSEA. The CDR3 runs to 12 residues. V trimming: 7 bases; J trimming: 8 bases; junction bases outside the gene matches: 6.

This clonotype was counted at least ten times. The rearrangement uses TRBV10-3 and TRBJ1-2; maybe TRBD1 (6 bases). Germline V lookup: CDR1 ENHRY, CDR2 SYGVKD. The V end was cut by 11 bases, the J end by 0 bases, with 19 bases between. This CDR3 contains 15 residues. The DNA for the CDR3 is TGTGCCTCTCGAAGCAAGGACAGCTCTAACTATGGCTACACCTTC. This translates into CASRSKDSSNYGYTF.